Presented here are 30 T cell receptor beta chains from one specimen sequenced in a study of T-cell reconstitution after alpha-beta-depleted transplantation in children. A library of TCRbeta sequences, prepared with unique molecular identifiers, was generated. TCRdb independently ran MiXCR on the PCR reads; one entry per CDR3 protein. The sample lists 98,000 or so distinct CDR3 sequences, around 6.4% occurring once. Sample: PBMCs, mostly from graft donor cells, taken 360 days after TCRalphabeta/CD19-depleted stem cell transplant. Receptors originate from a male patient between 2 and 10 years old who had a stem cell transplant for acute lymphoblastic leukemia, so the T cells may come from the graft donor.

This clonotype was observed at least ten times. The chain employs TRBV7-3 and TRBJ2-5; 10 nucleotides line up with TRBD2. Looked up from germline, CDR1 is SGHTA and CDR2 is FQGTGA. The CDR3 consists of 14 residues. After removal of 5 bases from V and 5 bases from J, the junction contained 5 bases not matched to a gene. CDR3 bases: TGTGCCAGCAGCGGTAGCGGGAGGCTGGAGACCCAGTACTTC. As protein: CASSGSGRLETQYF. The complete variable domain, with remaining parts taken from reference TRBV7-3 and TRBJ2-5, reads GAGVSQTPSNKVTEKGKYVELRCDPISGHTALYWYRQSLGQGPEFLIYFQGTGAADDSGLPNDRFFAVRPEGSVSTLKIQRTERGDSAVYLCASSGSGRLETQYFGPGTRLLVL.

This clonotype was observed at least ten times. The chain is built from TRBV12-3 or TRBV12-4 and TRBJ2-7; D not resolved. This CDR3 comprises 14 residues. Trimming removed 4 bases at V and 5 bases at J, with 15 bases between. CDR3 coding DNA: TGTGCCAGCAGTTCCCCCTACTCCATCGACGAGCAGTACTTC. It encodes CASSSPYSIDEQYF.

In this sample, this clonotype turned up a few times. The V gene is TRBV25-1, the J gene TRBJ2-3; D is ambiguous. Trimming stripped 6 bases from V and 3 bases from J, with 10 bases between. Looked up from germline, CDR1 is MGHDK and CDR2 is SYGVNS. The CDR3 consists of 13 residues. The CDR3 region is CASSPAQTDTQYF. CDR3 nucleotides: TGTGCCAGCAGCCCCGCGCAGACAGATACGCAGTATTTT. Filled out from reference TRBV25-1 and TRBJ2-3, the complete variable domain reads EADIYQTPRYLVIGTGKKITLECSQTMGHDKMYWYQQDPGMELHLIHYSYGVNSTEKGDLSSESTVSRIRTEHFPLTLESARPSHTSQYLCASSPAQTDTQYFGPGTRLTVL.

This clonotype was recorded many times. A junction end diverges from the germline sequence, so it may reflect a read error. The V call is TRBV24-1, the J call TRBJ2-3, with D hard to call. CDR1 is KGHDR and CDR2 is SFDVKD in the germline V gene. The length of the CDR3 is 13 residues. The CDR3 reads CATSDGPSETQYF. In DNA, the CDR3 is TGTGCCACCAGTGACGGCCCCTCAGAGACGCAGTATTTT.

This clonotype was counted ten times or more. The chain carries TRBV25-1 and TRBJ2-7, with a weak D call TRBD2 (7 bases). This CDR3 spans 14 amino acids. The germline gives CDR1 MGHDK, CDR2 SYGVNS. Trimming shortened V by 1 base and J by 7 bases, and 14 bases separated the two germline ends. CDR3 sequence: CASSEWGGGKEQYF. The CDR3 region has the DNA TGTGCCAGCAGTGAATGGGGAGGGGGGAAGGAGCAGTACTTC.

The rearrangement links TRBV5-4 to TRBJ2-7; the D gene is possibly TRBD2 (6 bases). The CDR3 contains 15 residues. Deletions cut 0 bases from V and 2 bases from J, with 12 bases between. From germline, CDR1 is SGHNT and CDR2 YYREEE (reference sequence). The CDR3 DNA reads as TGTGCCAGCAGCTTGGGCGACGGGGGACCCTACGAGCAGTACTTC. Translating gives CASSLGDGGPYEQYF.

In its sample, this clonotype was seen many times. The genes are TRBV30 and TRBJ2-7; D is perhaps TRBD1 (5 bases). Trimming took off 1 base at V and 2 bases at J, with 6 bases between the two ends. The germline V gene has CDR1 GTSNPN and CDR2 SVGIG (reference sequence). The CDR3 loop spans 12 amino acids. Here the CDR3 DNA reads TGTGCCTGGAGTGGGGGCCCCTACGAGCAGTACTTC. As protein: CAWSGGPYEQYF.

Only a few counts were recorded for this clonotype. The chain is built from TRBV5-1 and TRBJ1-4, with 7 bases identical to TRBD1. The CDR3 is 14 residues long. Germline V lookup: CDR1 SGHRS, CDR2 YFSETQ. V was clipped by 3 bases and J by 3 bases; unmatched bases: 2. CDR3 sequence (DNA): TGCGCCAGCAGCTGGGGGACAGCTAATGAAAAACTGTTTTTT. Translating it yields CASSWGTANEKLFF.

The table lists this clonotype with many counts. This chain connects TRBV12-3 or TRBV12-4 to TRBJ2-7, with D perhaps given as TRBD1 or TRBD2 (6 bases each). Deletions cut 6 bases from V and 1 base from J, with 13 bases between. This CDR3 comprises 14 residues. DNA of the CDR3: TGTGCCAGCAGCCCTCAGGGGAGGTCCTACGAGCAGTACTTC. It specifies CASSPQGRSYEQYF.

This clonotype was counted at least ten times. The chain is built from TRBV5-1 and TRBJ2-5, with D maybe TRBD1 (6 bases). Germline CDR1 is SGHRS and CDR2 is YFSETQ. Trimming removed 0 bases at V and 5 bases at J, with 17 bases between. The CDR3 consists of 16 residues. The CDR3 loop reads CASSLGAHTGSETQYF. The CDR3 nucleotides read TGCGCCAGCAGCTTGGGGGCACATACAGGGTCTGAGACCCAGTACTTC.

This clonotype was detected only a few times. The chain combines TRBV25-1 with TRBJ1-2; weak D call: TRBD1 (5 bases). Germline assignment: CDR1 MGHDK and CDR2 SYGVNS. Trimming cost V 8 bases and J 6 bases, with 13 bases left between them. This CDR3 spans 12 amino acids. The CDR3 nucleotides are TGTGCCAGCTCCCAACCCAGGGATGGCTACACCTTC. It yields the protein CASSQPRDGYTF.

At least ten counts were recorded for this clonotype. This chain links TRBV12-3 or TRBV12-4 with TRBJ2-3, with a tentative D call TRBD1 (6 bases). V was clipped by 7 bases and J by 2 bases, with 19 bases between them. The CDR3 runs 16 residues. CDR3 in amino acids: CASNHLDRPNTDTQYF. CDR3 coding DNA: TGTGCCAGCAACCATTTAGACAGGCCCAACACAGATACGCAGTATTTT.

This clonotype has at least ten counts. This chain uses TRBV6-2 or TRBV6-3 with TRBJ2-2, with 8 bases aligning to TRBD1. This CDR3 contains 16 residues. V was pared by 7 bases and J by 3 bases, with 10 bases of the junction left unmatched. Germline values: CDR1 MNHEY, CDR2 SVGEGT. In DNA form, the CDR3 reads TGTGCCAGCAACCTGGACAGGGCTCGTGACACCGGGGAGCTGTTTTTT. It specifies CASNLDRARDTGELFF.

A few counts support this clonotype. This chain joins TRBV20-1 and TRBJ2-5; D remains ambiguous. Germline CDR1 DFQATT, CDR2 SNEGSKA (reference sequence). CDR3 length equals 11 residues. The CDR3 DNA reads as TGCAGCGCAAGCGCCCAAGAGACCCAGTACTTC. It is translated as CSASAQETQYF.

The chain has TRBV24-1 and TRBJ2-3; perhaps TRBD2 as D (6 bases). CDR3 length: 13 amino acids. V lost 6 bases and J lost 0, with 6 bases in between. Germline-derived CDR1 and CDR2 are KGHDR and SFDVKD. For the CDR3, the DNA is TGTGCCACCAGTAGCGGGAGCACAGATACGCAGTATTTT. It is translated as CATSSGSTDTQYF.

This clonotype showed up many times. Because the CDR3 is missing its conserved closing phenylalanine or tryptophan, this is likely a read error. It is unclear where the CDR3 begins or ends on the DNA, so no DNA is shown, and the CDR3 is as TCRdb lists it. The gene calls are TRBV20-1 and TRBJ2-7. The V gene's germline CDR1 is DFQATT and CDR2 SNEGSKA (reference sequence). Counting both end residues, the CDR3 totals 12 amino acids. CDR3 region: CSASDVTLTSLL.

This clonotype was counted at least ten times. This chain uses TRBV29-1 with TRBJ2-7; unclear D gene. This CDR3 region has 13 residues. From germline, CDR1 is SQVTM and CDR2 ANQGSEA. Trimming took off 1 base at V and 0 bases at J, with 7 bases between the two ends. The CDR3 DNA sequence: TGCAGCGTTGAAGCGCCGCTCTCCTACGAGCAGTACTTC. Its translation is CSVEAPLSYEQYF.

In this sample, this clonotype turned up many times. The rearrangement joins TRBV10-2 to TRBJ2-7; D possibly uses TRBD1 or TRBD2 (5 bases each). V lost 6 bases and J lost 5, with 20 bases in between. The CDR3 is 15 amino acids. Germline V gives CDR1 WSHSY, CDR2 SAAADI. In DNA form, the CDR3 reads TGCGCCAGCAGCGCCGGGACCGCGGTATTCAACGAGCAGTACTTC. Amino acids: CASSAGTAVFNEQYF.

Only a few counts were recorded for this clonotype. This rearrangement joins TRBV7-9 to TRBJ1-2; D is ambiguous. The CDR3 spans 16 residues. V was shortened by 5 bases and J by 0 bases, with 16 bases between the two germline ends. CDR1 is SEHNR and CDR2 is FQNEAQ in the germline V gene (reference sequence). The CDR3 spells CASSLFGPGANYGYTF. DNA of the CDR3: TGTGCCAGCAGCCTTTTTGGGCCTGGTGCTAACTATGGCTACACCTTC.

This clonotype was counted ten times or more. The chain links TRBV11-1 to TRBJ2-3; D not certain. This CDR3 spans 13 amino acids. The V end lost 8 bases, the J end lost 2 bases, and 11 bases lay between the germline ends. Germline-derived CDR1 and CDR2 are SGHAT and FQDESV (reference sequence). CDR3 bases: TGTGCCAGCTTGGCCTCTTTCACAGATACGCAGTATTTT. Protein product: CASLASFTDTQYF. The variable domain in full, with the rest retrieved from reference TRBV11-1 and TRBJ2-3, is EAEVAQSPRYKITEKSQAVAFWCDPISGHATLYWYRQILGQGPELLVQFQDESVVDDSQLPKDRFSAERLKGVDSTLKIQPAELGDSAMYLCASLASFTDTQYFGPGTRLTVL.

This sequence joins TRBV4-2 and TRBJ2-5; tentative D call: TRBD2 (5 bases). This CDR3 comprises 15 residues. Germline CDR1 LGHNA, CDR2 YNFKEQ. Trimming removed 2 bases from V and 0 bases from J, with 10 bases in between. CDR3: CASSQIWEHQETQYF. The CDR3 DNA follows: TGTGCCAGCAGCCAAATATGGGAGCACCAAGAGACCCAGTACTTC.

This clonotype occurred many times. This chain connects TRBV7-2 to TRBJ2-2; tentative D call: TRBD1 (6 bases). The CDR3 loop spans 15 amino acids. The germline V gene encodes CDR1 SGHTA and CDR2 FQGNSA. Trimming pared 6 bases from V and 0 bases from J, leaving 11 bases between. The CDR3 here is CASSQGHPNTGELFF. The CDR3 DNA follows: TGTGCCAGCAGTCAGGGACACCCGAACACCGGGGAGCTGTTTTTT.

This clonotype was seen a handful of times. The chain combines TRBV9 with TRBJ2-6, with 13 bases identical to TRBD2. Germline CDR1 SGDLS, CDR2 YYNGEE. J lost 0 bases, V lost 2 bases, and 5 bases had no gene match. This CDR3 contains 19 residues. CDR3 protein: CASSVRLAGGPSGANVLTF. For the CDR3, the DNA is TGTGCCAGCAGCGTGCGACTAGCGGGGGGCCCCTCTGGGGCCAACGTCCTGACTTTC.

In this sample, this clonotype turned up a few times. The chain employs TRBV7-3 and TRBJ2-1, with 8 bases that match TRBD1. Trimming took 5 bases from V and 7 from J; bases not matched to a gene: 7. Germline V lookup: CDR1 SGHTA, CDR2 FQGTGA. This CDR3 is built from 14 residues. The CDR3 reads CASSAQGAENEQFF. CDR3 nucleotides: TGTGCCAGCAGCGCTCAGGGGGCGGAGAATGAGCAGTTCTTC.

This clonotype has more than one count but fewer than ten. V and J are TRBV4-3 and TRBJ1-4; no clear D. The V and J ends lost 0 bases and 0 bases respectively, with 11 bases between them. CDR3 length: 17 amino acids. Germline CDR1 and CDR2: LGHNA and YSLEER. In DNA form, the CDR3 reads TGCGCCAGCAGCCAAGACACGGCGGTTGCAACTAATGAAAAACTGTTTTTT. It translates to CASSQDTAVATNEKLFF.

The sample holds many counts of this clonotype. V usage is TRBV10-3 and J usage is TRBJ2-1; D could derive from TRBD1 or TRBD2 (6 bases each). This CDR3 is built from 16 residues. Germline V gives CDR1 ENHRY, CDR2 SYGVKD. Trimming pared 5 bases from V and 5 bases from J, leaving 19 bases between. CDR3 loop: CAISFRRGVPHNEQFF. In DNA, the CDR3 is TGTGCCATCAGTTTCCGAAGGGGGGTCCCCCACAATGAGCAGTTCTTC.

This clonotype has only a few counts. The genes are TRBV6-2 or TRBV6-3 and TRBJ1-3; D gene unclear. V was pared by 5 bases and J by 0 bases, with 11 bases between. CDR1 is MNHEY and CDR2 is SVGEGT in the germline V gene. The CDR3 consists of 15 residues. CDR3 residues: CASSVEGSSGNTIYF. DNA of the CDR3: TGTGCCAGCAGTGTTGAAGGCTCCTCTGGAAACACCATATATTTT.

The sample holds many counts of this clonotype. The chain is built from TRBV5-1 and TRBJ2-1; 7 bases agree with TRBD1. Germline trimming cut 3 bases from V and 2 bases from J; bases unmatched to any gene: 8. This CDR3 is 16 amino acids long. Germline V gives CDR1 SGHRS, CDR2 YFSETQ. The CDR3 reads CASSSGQPLTYNEQFF. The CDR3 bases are TGCGCCAGCAGCTCGGGACAGCCTTTAACCTACAATGAGCAGTTCTTC.

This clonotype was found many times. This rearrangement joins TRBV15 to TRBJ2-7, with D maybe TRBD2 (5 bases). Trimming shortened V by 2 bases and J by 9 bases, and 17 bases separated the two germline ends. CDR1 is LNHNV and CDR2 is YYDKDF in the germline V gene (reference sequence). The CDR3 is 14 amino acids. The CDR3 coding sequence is TGTGCCACCAGCAGACTCGGGGTTCCGCGAGTGCAGTACTTC. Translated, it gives CATSRLGVPRVQYF.

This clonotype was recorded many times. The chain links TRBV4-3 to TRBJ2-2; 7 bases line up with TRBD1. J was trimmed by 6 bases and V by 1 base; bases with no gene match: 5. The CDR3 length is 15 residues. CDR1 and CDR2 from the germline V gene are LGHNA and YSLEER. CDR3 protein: CASSQVDRAAGELFF. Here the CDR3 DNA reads TGCGCCAGCAGCCAAGTTGACAGGGCCGCCGGGGAGCTGTTTTTT.